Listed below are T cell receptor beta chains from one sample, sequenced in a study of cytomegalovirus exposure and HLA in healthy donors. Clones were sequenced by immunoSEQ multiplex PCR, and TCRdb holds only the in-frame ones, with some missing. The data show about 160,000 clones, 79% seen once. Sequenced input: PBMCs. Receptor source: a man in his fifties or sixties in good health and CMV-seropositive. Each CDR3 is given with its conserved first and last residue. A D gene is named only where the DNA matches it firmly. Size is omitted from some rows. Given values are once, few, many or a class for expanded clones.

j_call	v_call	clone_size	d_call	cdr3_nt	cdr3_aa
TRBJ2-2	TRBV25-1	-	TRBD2	TGTGCCAGCAGTGAAATAAGACTAGCGGGAGTGGGCGGGGAGCTGTTTTTT	CASSEIRLAGVGGELFF
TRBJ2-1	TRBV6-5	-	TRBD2	TGTGCCAGCAGTTACTTACCTAGCGGAGAATACAATGAGCAGTTCTTC	CASSYLPSGEYNEQFF
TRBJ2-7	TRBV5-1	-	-	TGCGCCAGCAGCTTGTTGCGGGGCGCCTACGAGCAGTACTTC	CASSLLRGAYEQYF
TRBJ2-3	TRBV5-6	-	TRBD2	TGTGCCAGCAGCGGGGGGGTGGGAGGCGCGGATACGCAGTATTTT	CASSGGVGGADTQYF
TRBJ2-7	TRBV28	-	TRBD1	TGTGCCAGCAGTTTAAGGACAGGGGTATCCTACGAGCAGTACTTC	CASSLRTGVSYEQYF
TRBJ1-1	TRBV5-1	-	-	TGCGCCAGCAGCAGAACAGGGTACACTGAAGCTTTCTTT	CASSRTGYTEAFF
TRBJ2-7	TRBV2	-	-	TGTGCCAGCAGCTTACGGTACGAGCAGTACTTC	CASSLRYEQYF
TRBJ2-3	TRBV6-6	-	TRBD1	TGTGCCAGCACCCGGGACAGGGGCACAGATACGCAGTATTTT	CASTRDRGTDTQYF
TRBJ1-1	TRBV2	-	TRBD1	TGTGCCAGCGGGACAGGGGCTTGGAACACTGAAGCTTTCTTT	CASGTGAWNTEAFF
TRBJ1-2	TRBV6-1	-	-	TGTGCCAGCAGTGAAGCACGGGGAACCGGCATATATGGCTACACCTTC	CASSEARGTGIYGYTF
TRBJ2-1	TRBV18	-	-	TGTGCCAGCTCGCCCGAGAGCTCCTACAATGAGCAGTTCTTC	CASSPESSYNEQFF
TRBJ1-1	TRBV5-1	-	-	TGCGCCAGCAGCTTCGGCAGGGACACTGAAGCTTTCTTT	CASSFGRDTEAFF
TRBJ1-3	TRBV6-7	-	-	TGTGCCAGCAGTTACACGCGAACAGGTACGGGAAACACCATATATTTT	CASSYTRTGTGNTIYF
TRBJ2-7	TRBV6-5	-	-	TGTGCCAGCAGTTTCGGAGTTGGAGGGCGGTACGAGCAGTACTTC	CASSFGVGGRYEQYF
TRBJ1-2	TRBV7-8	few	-	TGTGCCAGCAGCGCCTACCGGGGGGTTGGCTACACCTTC	CASSAYRGVGYTF
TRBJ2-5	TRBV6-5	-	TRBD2	TGTGCCAGCAGTTACCCAGACAGCGGGGGGGAGACCCAGTACTTC	CASSYPDSGGETQYF
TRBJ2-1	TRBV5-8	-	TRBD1	TGTGCCAGCAGCCGAACGGGACAGGGCATCTACAATGAGCAGTTCTTC	CASSRTGQGIYNEQFF
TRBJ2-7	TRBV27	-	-	TGTGCCAGCAGTCCCCCTAGCTCCTACGAGCAGTACTTC	CASSPPSSYEQYF
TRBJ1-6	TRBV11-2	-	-	TGTGCCAGCAGCTTATTCCGGAGCTCCTATAATTCCCCCCTCCACTTT	CASSLFRSSYNSPLHF
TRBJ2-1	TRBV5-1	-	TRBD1	TGCGCCAGCAGCCCGGGGACAGGGGCGTGGGGTCGGACAGACAATGAGCAGTTCTTC	CASSPGTGAWGRTDNEQFF
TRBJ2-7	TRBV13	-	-	TGTGCCAGCAGCCTGGGAGACGGCTACGAGCAGTACTTC	CASSLGDGYEQYF
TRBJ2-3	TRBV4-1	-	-	TGCGCCAGCAGCCAAGAGACTATCACAGATACGCAGTATTTT	CASSQETITDTQYF
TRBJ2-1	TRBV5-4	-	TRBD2	TGTGCCAGCAGCTTGTTGTTAGCGGGATCCAATGAGCAGTTCTTC	CASSLLLAGSNEQFF
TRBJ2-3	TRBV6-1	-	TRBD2	TGTGCCACCCGGGGGGGAGGTACAGATACGCAGTATTTT	CATRGGGTDTQYF
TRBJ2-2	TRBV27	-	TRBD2	TGTGCCAGCAGTTTTGGCGGGAGGGCCGGTAGGGGGGAGCTGTTTTTT	CASSFGGRAGRGELFF
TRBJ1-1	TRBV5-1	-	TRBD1	TGCGCCAGCAGCTTGGCGGGACAGGGTATCGGCACTGAAGCTTTCTTT	CASSLAGQGIGTEAFF
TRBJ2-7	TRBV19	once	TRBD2	TGTGCCAGTAGTAGCGGGAGGGACTCCTACGAGCAGTACTTC	CASSSGRDSYEQYF
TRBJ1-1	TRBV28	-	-	TGTGCCAGCAGTTTAGGGGCAAGCACTGAAGCTTTCTTT	CASSLGASTEAFF
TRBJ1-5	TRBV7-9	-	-	TGTTCCAGCAGCCCTGAGGGTGGTCAGCCCCAGCATTTT	CSSSPEGGQPQHF
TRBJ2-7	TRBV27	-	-	TGTGCCAGCGGACCTCGGGAGAAGAAAAGGGAGCAGTACTTC	CASGPREKKREQYF
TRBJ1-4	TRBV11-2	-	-	TGTGCCAGCAGCTTAGTCACGGGGAATAATGAAAAACTGTTTTTT	CASSLVTGNNEKLFF
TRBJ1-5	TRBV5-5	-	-	TGTGCCAGCAGCTTTATGTACAATCAGCCCCAGCATTTT	CASSFMYNQPQHF
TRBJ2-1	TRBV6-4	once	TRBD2	TGTGCCAGCAGTCTTCAGAGCGGGGGGAGCGATGAGCAGTTCTTC	CASSLQSGGSDEQFF
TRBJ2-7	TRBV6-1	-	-	TGTGCCAGCCCCTTTGAAGAGACAGCCTCCTACGAGCAGTACTTC	CASPFEETASYEQYF
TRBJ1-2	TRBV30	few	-	TGTGCCTGGGATTGCTCACGGGAGGGCTACACCTTC	CAWDCSREGYTF
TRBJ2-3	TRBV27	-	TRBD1	TGTGCCAGCACTTGGACAGGGGATCGTACAGATACGCAGTATTTT	CASTWTGDRTDTQYF
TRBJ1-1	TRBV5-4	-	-	TGTGCCAGCAGTCGGGGGACTGATATCGGTAACACTGAAGCTTTCTTT	CASSRGTDIGNTEAFF
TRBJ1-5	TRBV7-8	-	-	TGTGCCAGCAGCTTACGCGTCAATCAGCCCCAGCATTTT	CASSLRVNQPQHF
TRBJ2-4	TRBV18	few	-	TGTGCCAGCTCACCGAAGTTTGGGAGTTCCAAAAACATTCAGTACTTC	CASSPKFGSSKNIQYF
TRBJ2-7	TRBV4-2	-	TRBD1	TGTGCCAGCAGCCAAGACAGGGGGAGTTGGGAGCAGTACTTC	CASSQDRGSWEQYF
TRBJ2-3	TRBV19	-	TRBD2	TGTGCCAGTGGGACTAGCGGGAGAGATACGCAGTATTTT	CASGTSGRDTQYF
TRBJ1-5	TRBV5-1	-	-	TGCGCCAGCAGCTTGGCAGGGGCCCTTCAGCCCCAGCATTTT	CASSLAGALQPQHF
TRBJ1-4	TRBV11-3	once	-	TGTGCCAGCAGCTTAGAATGCGGGGCAACTAATGAAAAACTGTTTTTT	CASSLECGATNEKLFF
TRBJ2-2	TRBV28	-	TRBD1	TGTGCCAGCTACGCGGGACAGGGGATAAGGGTCGGGAACACCGGGGAGCTGTTTTTT	CASYAGQGIRVGNTGELFF
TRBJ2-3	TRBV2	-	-	TGTGCCTGCAGCAGGCTCGACACAGATACGCAGTATTTT	CACSRLDTDTQYF
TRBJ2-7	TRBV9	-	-	TGTGCCAGCAGCGTAGATCCCGATAGAGAATACGAGCAGTACTTC	CASSVDPDREYEQYF
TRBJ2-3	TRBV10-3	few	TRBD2	TGTGCCATCAGTGACGGACTAGCGGGAAAAAAGGGAGATACGCAGTATTTT	CAISDGLAGKKGDTQYF
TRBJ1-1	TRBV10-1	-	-	TGCGCCAGCAGTGAGTCCGGCAGGGAAGCTTTCTTT	CASSESGREAFF
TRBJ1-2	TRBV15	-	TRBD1	TGTGCCACCAGCAGATCCAGGGACAGGGACGGCTACACCTTC	CATSRSRDRDGYTF